This TCR beta chain appears in the sequencing data of a study of radiation and T cells in renal cell carcinoma (dated by TCRdb to between 2020 and 2021). Notes on the research overall: TCR beta sequencing covered approximately 51 samples in total, comprising approximately 25 tumors and some 27 peripheral blood samples. A total of 4 million to 5 million unique CDR3 nucleotide sequences, encoding some 2,700,000 unique CDR3 amino acid sequences, were found across all 53 samples. Overall study outcomes, separate from this receptor: In blood, the top tumor clonotypes increased between baseline and 2 weeks post-radiation and then shrank by 4 weeks, which suggests that tumor-resident clones expanded only transiently. Because only small tumor regions of approximately 1 g were available, the study did not capture intratumoral heterogeneity. Irradiated tumors contained more dominant CDR3 motifs, and these motifs occupied a larger share of the repertoire than in control tumors. Higher TCR clonality was observed in irradiated tumors than in controls, with an average of approximately 50% of the repertoire accounted for by the top 100 clonotypes, compared with approximately 45% in nephrectomy-only tumors. Because no pretreatment tumor biopsies were available, whether clonotypes were present in the tumor at baseline could not be determined. With a single-armed trial design, the study had no way to address how radiation dose or scheduling affects the TCR repertoire.

This clone occurred many times. The antigen it binds to is not known. Per-base qualities were not stored, and no clone one base away is much larger. Following the manufacturer's recommendations, the immunoSEQ kit was used to generate TCR beta libraries from genomic DNA. Library preparation used a first multiplex PCR with proprietary primers, then a second PCR adding unique barcodes, with bead cleanups after each round. A positive control reaction and a negative control reaction, both provided in the kit, were run with every batch of samples. The final libraries were assessed on an Agilent 4200 TapeStation D1000 ScreenTape, pooled by volume, and quantified by qPCR. An Illumina NextSeq500 fitted with a MidOutput 150-cycle cartridge performed the sequencing, running 156 Read1 cycles and 15 Index1 cycles with the kit's custom primers. The pooled library was loaded at roughly 1 pM with around 20% PhiX control spiked in. Processing in the source paper ran as follows. Vendor-processed data were analyzed in R, with a clonotype defined as all T cells sharing the same CDR3 nucleotide sequence. For clone abundance analyses, frequencies were normalized to the 10,000 most abundant clones per sample. Public T cell clones, which averaged fewer than five per sample, were removed prior to analysis. Dominant motifs were analyzed with ImmunoMap using the PAM10 matrix, a gap penalty of 30, and a homology threshold of 0.3, and motifs with a cumulative frequency of at least 0.01 were considered dominant. A difference in abundance of at least 32-fold between compartments was used to define tumor-enriched and baseline blood-enriched clonotypes. Similarity between tumor and blood repertoires was quantified using the Baroni-Urbani and Buser coefficient, and groups were compared with two-tailed Wilcoxon tests in R. The table comes from immuneACCESS by way of TCRdb, which keeps in-frame sequences with V and J called. Part of the clones is missing from these tables; in studies checked, under half for an unresolved V gene and the rest for unknown reasons. The V and J calls and clone size are taken from that table; D and trimming were inferred from the DNA. Counted in this sample were around 15,000 clones; roughly 50% of them appeared once. The top ten clones comprise 40% of the sample.

According to the study, the label for this sample's time point signals: tumor resected at nephrectomy. Reading the label with the study, this specimen's treatment or condition is: 15 Gy SBRT to primary tumor, nephrectomy 4 weeks later. Samples were obtained from a clinical trial, in which 15 Gy stereotactic body radiation therapy was delivered to primary renal cell carcinomas and nephrectomy was performed 4 weeks later. Renal cell carcinoma with clear cell pathology was present in all patients. The tumors were dissociated mechanically, digested with collagenase/hyaluronidase at 37 degrees C, processed in gentleMACS C tubes, and kept in liquid nitrogen. Genomic DNA for TCR sequencing was prepared using the QIAamp DNA Blood Mini Kit (Qiagen). Only samples passing all quality control checks were included in the analyses. Including cysteine and phenylalanine, the CDR3 has 13 amino acids. CDR3 DNA is the only sequence kept; it has 39 bases, read in frame from the first base. Cut back by 4 bases and 7 bases, the V and J ends lie 15 bases apart. The germline V gene yields SGHDT for CDR1 and YYEEEE for CDR2.

The chain uses TRBV5-6 and TRBJ2-7, with no reliable assignment of the D segment. The receptor comes from a woman aged 55 to 70 with renal cell carcinoma. The input for sequencing was tumor tissue, taken from a patient whose treatment included radiotherapy and nephrectomy. The sequenced DNA: TGTGCCAGCAGCCCGGACCTAACTCGAGAGCAGTACTTC. This is translated as CASSPDLTREQYF.